In this sample, the clone carrying this T cell receptor (beta chain) turned up a few times. The study recruited people aged 18 to 89 years across about 25 US areas. The CDR3 sequence is 19 residues long. Germline V gene sequence: CDR1 PRHDT, CDR2 FYEKMQ (reference sequence). Unmatched junction bases numbered 15, after V lost 5 bases and J lost 6 bases. Per the study methods: The authors estimated nucleated cell counts from reference gene primer amplification. Produced via immunoSEQ multiplex PCR; TCRdb's table is partial and in-frame only. That table is the source of V, J and clone size, and D and trimming were worked out from the DNA. The sample shows a few hundred thousand clones, about 90% of them seen only once. This specimen belongs to a study of blood T cell repertoires in COVID-19.

The sequence was collected from a human donor in a cohort exposed to, infected with or recovered from COVID-19 (not recorded which). The donor label of this sample is uncertain. V is TRBV13 and J is TRBJ2-1, with TRBD2 matching 14 bases. The sequenced material came from PBMCs or T cells enriched from blood (not recorded which). CDR3 loop: CASSPGLAGGPRRVNEQFF. The DNA of the CDR3 is TGTGCCAGCAGCCCAGGACTAGCGGGGGGTCCCCGCCGGGTCAATGAGCAGTTCTTC. Variable domain in full (rest from reference TRBV13 and TRBJ2-1): AAGVIQSPRHLIKEKRETATLKCYPIPRHDTVYWYQQGPGQDPQFLISFYEKMQSDKGSIPDRFSAQQFSDYHSELNMSSLELGDSALYFCASSPGLAGGPRRVNEQFFGPGTRLTVL.